This T cell receptor beta chain was obtained from a study of blood T cells in healthy people across ages (dated by TCRdb to between 2015 and 2017). The study in broad terms: In model experiments, template switching captured about one uniquely barcoded TCR beta cDNA molecule for every two T cells. Donors of different ages were randomly distributed across sequencing lanes to avoid experimental bias. Using the same blood draw, the study looked at two additional independent replicas of 1 million unique cDNA reads for two donors, one aged 18 to 30 and the other aged 80 or older. The study measured age-related changes in TCR beta repertoire diversity using deep sequencing normalized with unique cDNA molecular identifiers. The donors were split into four age groups: young (average around 17 years), middle-aged (39), aged (about 56) and long-lived (82). Summary of the overall study and its limitations: Compared with the aged group, the long-lived group had more naive CD4+ T cells, fewer expanded clones and increased TCR diversity, suggesting age selection. A strong correlation was found between observed TCR beta diversity and the percentage of naive T cells measured by flow cytometry. Observed TCR beta diversity per million T cells fell roughly linearly with age, and a significant reduction was already apparent by age around 39. Estimates of total diversity based on one million sequenced T cells were considered lower bounds and underestimates. Because the CMV infection status of the donors was unknown, age-related changes in expanded clonotypes may potentially have been confounded. Bulk unsorted PBMC profiling prevented conclusive comparison of naive and antigen-experienced compartments.

Systemically healthy Caucasian individuals from Russia, approximately 39 in total and aged roughly 6 to 95 years, were included as donors. Each donor gave around 9.8 milliliters of peripheral blood, collected into EDTA-treated Vacutainer tubes. Ficoll-Paque density-gradient centrifugation was used to isolate PBMCs, with at least 7 million per sample. Total RNA, at least 6 micrograms per sample, was extracted from PBMCs with Trizol reagent. Naive CD45RAhigh/CD27high T cell percentages were measured by flow cytometry on a PBMC aliquot from every donor. Receptor libraries were prepared by 5' RACE. The sequencer was an Illumina HiSeq 2500. A second PCR of roughly 7 to 11 cycles was performed with a sample-barcoded 5' primer and a J-beta primer mix. Each TCR beta cDNA molecule received a unique molecular identifier from a template-switch 5' adaptor carrying 12 random nucleotides. Each sample yielded at least 3 million CDR3-containing paired-end reads. First-strand cDNA synthesis was performed from all RNA using the Mint cDNA synthesis kit, with priming by a TRBC-specific oligonucleotide. Following uracil-DNA glycosylase treatment, a first 18-cycle PCR with universal primers M1SS and BC2_uni_R was performed on all cDNA. Processing in the source paper ran as follows. Normalization of each sample was performed by random selection of 1 million high-quality reads, each carrying a distinct molecular identifier. Reads with shared molecular identifiers were discarded instead of being binned into consensus sequences. MiTCR, set to a Q25 quality threshold and the strictest error-elimination algorithm, was used for CDR3 identification, clonotype clustering and error correction. A nonparametric unseen species model using Euler transformation provided a lower-bound estimate of total TCR beta diversity. TCRdb applied fastp at Q25 and MiXCR to the public reads, then kept only in-frame beta chains. Here each entry gathers all rows of one CDR3 protein and keeps the most common genes and DNA. The V and J calls shown here were made by TCRdb, not taken from the authors' results. Here the sample has around 620,000 distinct CDR3 sequences; approximately 25% occur a single time. Roughly 18% of the sample comes from the top ten.

This clonotype was observed a handful of times. Its recognized antigen is unknown. No much larger clonotype is one base removed from it; base qualities were not supplied. Germline trimming: 3 bases from V, 0 bases from J; junction bases outside gene matches: 3. CDR1 MRHNA and CDR2 SNTAGT were looked up in the germline V gene. Its CDR3 holds 15 amino acids, cysteine through phenylalanine. The entry retains the CDR3 DNA only, 45 bases that are in frame from base 1. The sequencing sample was made of blood. Here the chain combines TRBV6-4 and TRBJ2-3; TRBD2 matches 7 bases in the middle. This receptor was identified in a woman aged 70-85 years in good health. CDR3 sequence: CASSEEAGSTDTQYF. The DNA sequence is TGTGCCAGCAGTGAGGAAGCGGGGAGCACAGATACGCAGTATTTT.